These 20 T cell receptor beta chains share one sample of origin, sequenced in a study of STAT5B mutations in CD4+ large granular lymphocyte leukemia. Sequenced by immunoSEQ multiplex PCR; TCRdb stores in-frame clones only, minus some. The data show some 40,000 clones, 80% to 90% seen once. Source material: CD4+ T cells from blood buffy coats. These TCRs come from a human donor in good health.

J is TRBJ1-6 and V is TRBV27; the D is unclear. Germline V lookup: CDR1 MNHEY, CDR2 SMNVEV (reference sequence). The CDR3 totals 14 residues. Trimming took 6 bases from V and 10 from J, leaving 16 bases between them. CDR3 DNA: TGTGCCAGCAGCCTTGAGGGTCTATGGTCACCCCTCCACTTT. It is translated as CASSLEGLWSPLHF.

J is TRBJ2-3 and V is TRBV21-1. TRBV21-1 is annotated as a pseudogene. There are 15 residues in the CDR3. CDR3 bases: TGTGCCAGCAGCAAATCAGTACAGGGAGGAGATACGCAGTATTTT. It specifies CASSKSVQGGDTQYF.

CDR3 loop: CASSLRHHQETQYF. Here the CDR3 DNA reads TGTGCCAGCAGCTTAAGGCATCACCAAGAGACCCAGTACTTC. This rearrangement joins TRBV11-2 to TRBJ2-5; no reliable D call. The V gene lost 2 bases and the J gene lost 0 bases, with 7 bases spanning the gap. The CDR3 is made up of 14 amino acids. Germline V gene data show CDR1 as SGHAT and CDR2 as FQNNGV. Supplemented by reference TRBV11-2 and TRBJ2-5, the full variable domain reads EAGVAQSPRYKIIEKRQSVAFWCNPISGHATLYWYQQILGQGPKLLIQFQNNGVVDDSQLPKDRFSAERLKGVDSTLKIQPAKLEDSAVYLCASSLRHHQETQYFGPGTRLLVL.

The chain combines TRBV5-1 with TRBJ1-2; perhaps TRBD1 as D (5 bases). V lost 3 bases to trimming and J lost 4 bases, with 13 bases between them. Germline V CDR1 and CDR2: SGHRS, YFSETQ. This CDR3 is built from 14 residues. CDR3 sequence: CASSSDSGIYGYTF. In nucleotides, the CDR3 is TGCGCCAGCAGCTCAGACAGCGGGATCTATGGCTACACCTTC.

The chain combines TRBV28 with TRBJ1-5; D is uncertain. The CDR3 consists of 13 residues. Germline CDR1 MDHEN, CDR2 SYDVKM. V was cut by 5 bases and J by 7 bases, with 12 bases left in between. Written as DNA, the CDR3 is TGTGCCAGCAGTCCGACGCGGGGACAGCCCCAGCATTTT. Translation: CASSPTRGQPQHF.

The chain carries TRBV30 and TRBJ1-5; tentative D call: TRBD1 (6 bases). CDR3 length: 13 amino acids. V was trimmed by 3 bases and J by 2 bases, leaving 8 bases between them. Germline CDR1 GTSNPN, CDR2 SVGIG (reference sequence). CDR3 region: CAWSPGGNQPQHF. CDR3 nucleotide sequence: TGTGCCTGGAGCCCAGGGGGCAATCAGCCCCAGCATTTT.

This chain uses TRBV5-4 with TRBJ2-1; the match to TRBD2 covers 8 bases. Trimming at V came to 4 bases and at J to 3 bases, leaving 9 bases not matched to a gene. The CDR3 is made up of 16 amino acids. Germline lookup yields CDR1 SGHNT and CDR2 YYREEE (reference sequence). The CDR3 DNA sequence: TGTGCCAGCAGCCAAGCAACTAGCGGATTCTACAATGAGCAGTTCTTC. Its translation is CASSQATSGFYNEQFF.

The CDR3 spells CASSMTGPDTDTQYF. The CDR3 DNA reads TGTGCCAGCAGTATGACGGGGCCGGACACAGATACGCAGTATTTT. The rearrangement joins TRBV25-1 to TRBJ2-3; possibly TRBD1 or TRBD2 for D (5 bases each). Trimming removed 5 bases from V and 2 bases from J, with 14 bases in between. Looked up from germline, CDR1 is MGHDK and CDR2 is SYGVNS. This CDR3 has 15 amino acids.

In this sample, this clone turned up once. The rearrangement joins TRBV18 to TRBJ2-2; no clear D gene. The CDR3 covers 15 residues. Germline CDR1 reads KGHSH; CDR2 reads LQKENI. Trimming removed 6 bases at V and 1 base at J, with 12 bases between. The CDR3 nucleotides read TGTGCCAGCTCGGCAGATGACTTGAACACCGGGGAGCTGTTTTTT. As protein: CASSADDLNTGELFF.

The chain couples TRBV11-3 to TRBJ2-1; D is possibly TRBD1 or TRBD2 (5 bases each). Trimming cost V 3 bases and J 6 bases, with 12 bases left between them. The CDR3 contains 14 residues. The germline V gene encodes CDR1 SGHNT and CDR2 YENEEA. As DNA, the CDR3 is TGTGCCAGCAGCTTCTCCGGGACCCTCAATGAGCAGTTCTTC. It translates to CASSFSGTLNEQFF.

This chain links TRBV4-1 with TRBJ2-5; 11 positions agree with TRBD2. Germline V lookup: CDR1 MGHRA, CDR2 YSYEKL. With 1 base clipped from V and 5 bases from J, the junction kept 6 bases outside the gene matches. The CDR3 sequence is 16 residues long. CDR3 in DNA: TGCGCCAGCAGCCAAGCAACTAGCGGGAGACGCGAGACCCAGTACTTC. Its protein product is CASSQATSGRRETQYF.

This clone was detected only once. This chain connects TRBV15 to TRBJ2-3; D is ambiguous. The CDR3 is 14 residues long. V lost 0 bases to trimming and J lost 3 bases, with 7 bases between them. Germline V gives CDR1 LNHNV, CDR2 YYDKDF (reference sequence). DNA of the CDR3: TGTGCCACCAGCAGAGATGGGCGGACAGATACGCAGTATTTT. Protein sequence: CATSRDGRTDTQYF.

The chain has TRBV6-5 and TRBJ1-2; possibly TRBD1 for D (5 bases). The CDR3 runs 15 residues. The germline V gene has CDR1 MNHEY and CDR2 SVGAGI. V was pared by 0 bases and J by 8 bases, with 16 bases between. CDR3 sequence: CASSYSLGGSRGYTF. The CDR3 bases are TGTGCCAGCAGTTACTCTCTCGGGGGATCGAGGGGCTACACCTTC.

The gene calls are TRBV6-5 and TRBJ2-5, with D perhaps given as TRBD1 or TRBD2 (6 bases each). CDR1 and CDR2 (germline): MNHEY, SVGAGI. The CDR3 sequence is 16 residues long. V was pared by 0 bases and J by 2 bases, with 13 bases between. CDR3 protein: CASSYSGGRRQETQYF. The DNA of the CDR3 is TGTGCCAGCAGTTACTCCGGGGGCCGACGGCAAGAGACCCAGTACTTC.

The chain employs TRBV6-5 and TRBJ1-3; D unresolved. Germline-derived CDR1 and CDR2 are MNHEY and SVGAGI. Trimming removed 6 bases from V and 1 base from J, with 7 bases in between. This CDR3 is built from 13 residues. Here the CDR3 DNA reads TGTGCCAGCAGGGGCGGGTCTGGAAACACCATATATTTT. Protein product: CASRGGSGNTIYF.

The chain employs TRBV7-2 and TRBJ2-1; a possible D gene is TRBD2 (7 bases). The CDR3 loop spans 19 amino acids. In germline, CDR1 is SGHTA, CDR2 FQGNSA. Trimming pared 2 bases from V and 3 bases from J, leaving 23 bases between. The CDR3 coding sequence is TGTGCCAGCAGCTTATCCCCTCTAACAGGGAGGGGAGGCTACAATGAGCAGTTCTTC. This gives the protein CASSLSPLTGRGGYNEQFF.

This chain links TRBV2 with TRBJ2-7; 10 nucleotides match TRBD1. With 7 bases clipped from V and 1 base from J, the junction kept 4 bases outside the gene matches. The germline gives CDR1 SNHLY, CDR2 FYNNEI. The CDR3 runs to 14 residues. CDR3 DNA: TGTGCCAGCACCAGGACAGGGGGGTCCTACGAGCAGTACTTC. Translation gives CASTRTGGSYEQYF.

This chain links TRBV28 with TRBJ2-1, with 13 bases lining up with TRBD2. After removal of 5 bases from V and 10 bases from J, the junction contained 20 bases not matched to a gene. Germline CDR1 reads MDHEN; CDR2 reads SYDVKM. The CDR3 sequence is 19 residues long. CDR3 nucleotide sequence: TGTGCCAGCAGTACCGGGACTAGCGGGATTAGTGTTTTGTCGGGGGAGCAGTTCTTC. It codes for CASSTGTSGISVLSGEQFF. Based on the CDR3 plus reference TRBV28 and TRBJ2-1, the full variable domain is DVKVTQSSRYLVKRTGEKVFLECVQDMDHENMFWYRQDPGLGLRLIYFSYDVKMKEKGDIPEGYSVSREKKERFSLILESASTNQTSMYLCASSTGTSGISVLSGEQFFGPGTRLTVL.

V and J are TRBV30 and TRBJ1-6, with D uncertain. This CDR3 has 13 amino acids. Trimming removed 3 bases at V and 5 bases at J, with 8 bases between. Per germline, CDR1 GTSNPN and CDR2 SVGIG (reference sequence). CDR3 sequence: CAWRETNNSPLHF. CDR3 in DNA: TGTGCCTGGAGGGAAACCAATAATTCACCCCTCCACTTT.

This chain uses TRBV28 with TRBJ2-1, with 7 nucleotides matching TRBD1. CDR1 and CDR2 from the germline V gene are MDHEN and SYDVKM. The CDR3 runs to 14 residues. Germline trimming cut 7 bases from V and 6 bases from J; bases unmatched to any gene: 9. CDR3: CASIARAGGNEQFF. The CDR3 DNA reads TGTGCCAGCATTGCTCGGGCAGGGGGCAATGAGCAGTTCTTC.